The present T cell receptor beta chain was sequenced within a study of blood T cell repertoires in COVID-19. The wider study: From T cells, B-cell-depleted T cells, or PBMCs came the material, which was cDNA or gDNA.

Trimming left V 8 bases short and J 2 bases short, with 13 bases between. The V gene's germline CDR1 is SGHDN and CDR2 FVKESK. CDR3 length: 13 residues. Generated by immunoSEQ multiplex PCR, the TCRdb table keeps only in-frame clones and is missing some. This sample has 60,000 or so clones, with around four fifths found just once. Sequencing input: peripheral blood. This TCR came from a woman older than 75 with acute or convalescent COVID-19. The rearrangement links TRBV14 to TRBJ2-7, with D perhaps TRBD2 (5 bases). This CDR3 reads CASSRASPYEQYF. As DNA, the CDR3 is TGTGCCAGCTCGAGGGCTAGTCCCTACGAGCAGTACTTC.